The 6 T cell receptor beta chains in this list originate from one sample, sequenced in a study of cytomegalovirus exposure and HLA in healthy donors. This PCR relied on a set of 60 Vbeta primers and 13 Jbeta primers. The assay was immunoSEQ multiplex PCR, and TCRdb's table has in-frame clones only and misses some. Here the sample spans about 130,000 clones, 65% to 85% being singletons. Sequencing was carried out using PBMCs. The receptor set was obtained from a woman between 18 and 29 years old in good health and CMV-seronegative.

The chain couples TRBV4-1 to TRBJ2-5; a possible D gene is TRBD1 (5 bases). V was shortened by 2 bases and J by 0 bases, with 7 bases between the two germline ends. CDR3 size: 14 residues. Germline CDR1 reads MGHRA; CDR2 reads YSYEKL. The CDR3 protein is CASSQQTDQETQYF. The CDR3 DNA follows: TGCGCCAGCAGCCAACAGACAGACCAAGAGACCCAGTACTTC.

This clone appeared once. This chain joins TRBV6-4 and TRBJ2-3; a possible D gene is TRBD1 (7 bases). V gave up 2 bases and J gave up 3 bases, with 18 bases separating them. Germline loops: CDR1 MRHNA, CDR2 SNTAGT. The CDR3 totals 17 residues. The CDR3 bases are TGTGCCAGCAGTGACGGTCGAGGGGGCGGGACGACAGATACGCAGTATTTT. It is translated as CASSDGRGGGTTDTQYF.

This chain uses TRBV6-5 with TRBJ2-2, with 13 bases lining up with TRBD2. The CDR3 spans 14 residues. CDR1 and CDR2 from the germline V gene are MNHEY and SVGAGI. Trimming cost V 9 bases and J 6 bases; bases outside gene matches: 4. The DNA of the CDR3 is TGTGCCAGTTGGACTAGCGGGAGACCCGGGGAGCTGTTTTTT. It specifies CASWTSGRPGELFF.

The J gene is TRBJ1-2, the V gene TRBV5-1, with D possibly matching TRBD1 (6 bases). V was clipped by 1 base and J by 3 bases, with 13 bases between them. This CDR3 region has 15 residues. The germline V gene has CDR1 SGHRS and CDR2 YFSETQ. The CDR3 here is CASSLSAGADYGYTF. The CDR3, as DNA: TGCGCCAGCAGCTTGTCCGCGGGGGCCGACTATGGCTACACCTTC.

The V and J genes are TRBV29-1 and TRBJ1-1, with 8 bases matching TRBD1. This CDR3 contains 14 residues. Losses at the gene ends were 7 bases for V and 7 bases for J; bases not matched to a gene: 14. Per germline, CDR1 SQVTM and CDR2 ANQGSEA. The CDR3 bases are TGCAGCGCCTCGGACAGGGATCGGAAGGATGAAGCTTTCTTT. This sequence encodes CSASDRDRKDEAFF.

The chain links TRBV10-3 to TRBJ2-1; TRBD2 might be the D (6 bases). The CDR3 runs 17 residues. The germline gives CDR1 ENHRY, CDR2 SYGVKD. Trimming left V 3 bases short and J 5 bases short, with 20 bases between. Written as DNA, the CDR3 is TGTGCCATCAGTGACCCCTCTACCAGCGGGCCTCACAATGAGCAGTTCTTC. This gives the protein CAISDPSTSGPHNEQFF.